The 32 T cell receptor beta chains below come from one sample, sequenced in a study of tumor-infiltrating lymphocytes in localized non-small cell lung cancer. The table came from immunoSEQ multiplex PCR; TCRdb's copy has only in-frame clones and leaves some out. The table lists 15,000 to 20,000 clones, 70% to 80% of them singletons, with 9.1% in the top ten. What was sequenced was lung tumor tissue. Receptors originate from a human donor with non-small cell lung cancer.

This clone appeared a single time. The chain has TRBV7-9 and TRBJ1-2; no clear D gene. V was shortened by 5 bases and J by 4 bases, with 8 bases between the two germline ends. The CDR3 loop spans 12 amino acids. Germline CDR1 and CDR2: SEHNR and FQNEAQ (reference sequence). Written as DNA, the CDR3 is TGTGCCAGCAGCACCGACCCCTATGGCTACACCTTC. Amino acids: CASSTDPYGYTF.

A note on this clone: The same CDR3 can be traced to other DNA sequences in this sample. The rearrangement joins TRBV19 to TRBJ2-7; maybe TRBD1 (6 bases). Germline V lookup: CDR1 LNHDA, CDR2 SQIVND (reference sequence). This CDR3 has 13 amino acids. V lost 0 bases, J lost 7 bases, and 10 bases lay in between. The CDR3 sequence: CASSIEDSYEQYF. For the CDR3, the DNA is TGTGCCAGTAGTATAGAGGACAGTTATGAGCAGTACTTC.

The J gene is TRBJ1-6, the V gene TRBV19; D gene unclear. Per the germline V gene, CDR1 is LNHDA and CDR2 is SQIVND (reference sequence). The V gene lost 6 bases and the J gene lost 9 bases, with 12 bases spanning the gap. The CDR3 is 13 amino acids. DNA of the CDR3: TGTGCCAGTAGCCCGACGAGAGGTTCACCCCTCCACTTT. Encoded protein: CASSPTRGSPLHF.

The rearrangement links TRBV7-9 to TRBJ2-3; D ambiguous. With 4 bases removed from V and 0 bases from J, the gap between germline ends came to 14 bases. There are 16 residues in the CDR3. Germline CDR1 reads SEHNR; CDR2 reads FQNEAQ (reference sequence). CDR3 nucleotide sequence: TGTGCCAGCAGCTCAACAAGGACGGAGAGCACAGATACGCAGTATTTT. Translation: CASSSTRTESTDTQYF.

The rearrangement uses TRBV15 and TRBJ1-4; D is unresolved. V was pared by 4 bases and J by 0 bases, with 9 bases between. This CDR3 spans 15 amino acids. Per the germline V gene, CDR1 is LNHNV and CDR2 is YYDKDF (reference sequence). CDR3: CATSMGSATNEKLFF. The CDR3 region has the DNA TGTGCCACCAGCATGGGGTCGGCAACTAATGAAAAACTGTTTTTT.

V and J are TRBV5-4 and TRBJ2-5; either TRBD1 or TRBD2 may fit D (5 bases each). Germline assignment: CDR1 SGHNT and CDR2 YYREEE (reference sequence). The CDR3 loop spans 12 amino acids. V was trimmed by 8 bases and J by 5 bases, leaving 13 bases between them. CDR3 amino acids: CASRDPGETQYF. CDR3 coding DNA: TGTGCCAGTAGGGACCCTGGGGAGACCCAGTACTTC.

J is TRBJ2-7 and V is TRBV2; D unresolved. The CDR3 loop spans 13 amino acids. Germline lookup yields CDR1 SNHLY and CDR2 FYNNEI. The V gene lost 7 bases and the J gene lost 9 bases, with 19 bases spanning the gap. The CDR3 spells CASKSEPQERQYF. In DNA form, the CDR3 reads TGTGCCAGCAAGAGTGAGCCGCAAGAACGGCAGTACTTC. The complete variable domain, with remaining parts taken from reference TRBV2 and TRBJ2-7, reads EPEVTQTPSHQVTQMGQEVILRCVPISNHLYFYWYRQILGQKVEFLVSFYNNEISEKSEIFDDQFSVERPDGSNFTLKIRSTKLEDSAMYFCASKSEPQERQYFGPGTRLTVT.

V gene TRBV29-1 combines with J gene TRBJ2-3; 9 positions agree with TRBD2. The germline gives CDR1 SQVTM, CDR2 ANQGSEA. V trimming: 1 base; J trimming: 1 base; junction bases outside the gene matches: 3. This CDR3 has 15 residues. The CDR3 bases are TGCAGCGTTGAAGTTCTAGCGGGACGCACAGATACGCAGTATTTT. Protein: CSVEVLAGRTDTQYF.

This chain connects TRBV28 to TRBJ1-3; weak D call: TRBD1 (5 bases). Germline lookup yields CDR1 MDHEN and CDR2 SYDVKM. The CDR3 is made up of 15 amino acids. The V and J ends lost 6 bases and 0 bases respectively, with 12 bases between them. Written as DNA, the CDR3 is TGTGCCAGCAGGGACCCAGGGAGCTCTGGAAACACCATATATTTT. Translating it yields CASRDPGSSGNTIYF. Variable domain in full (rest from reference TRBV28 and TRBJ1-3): DVKVTQSSRYLVKRTGEKVFLECVQDMDHENMFWYRQDPGLGLRLIYFSYDVKMKEKGDIPEGYSVSREKKERFSLILESASTNQTSMYLCASRDPGSSGNTIYFGEGSWLTVV.

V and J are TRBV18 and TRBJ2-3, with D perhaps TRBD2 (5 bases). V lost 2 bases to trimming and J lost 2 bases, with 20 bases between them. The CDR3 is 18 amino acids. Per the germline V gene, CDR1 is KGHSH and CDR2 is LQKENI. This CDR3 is CASSPGWLALYDTDTQYF. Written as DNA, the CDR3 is TGTGCCAGCTCACCAGGTTGGCTAGCCCTATACGACACAGATACGCAGTATTTT.

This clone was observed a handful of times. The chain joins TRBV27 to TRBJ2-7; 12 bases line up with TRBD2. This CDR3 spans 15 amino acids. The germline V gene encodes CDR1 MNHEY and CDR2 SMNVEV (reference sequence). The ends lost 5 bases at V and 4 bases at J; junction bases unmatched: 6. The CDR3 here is CASSPTGTSGYEQYF. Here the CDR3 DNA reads TGTGCCAGCAGTCCTACCGGGACTAGCGGGTACGAGCAGTACTTC.

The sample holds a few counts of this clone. The CDR3 DNA reads as TGCGCCAGCAGCCTACACGGGACTAGCGGGAGACGGTCCTACGAGCAGTACTTC. Its translation is CASSLHGTSGRRSYEQYF. This chain uses TRBV4-1 with TRBJ2-7; 14 nucleotides agree with TRBD2. The V segment lost 4 bases and the J segment 1 base; nucleotides outside the gene matches: 9. The CDR3 extends over 18 amino acids. Per germline, CDR1 MGHRA and CDR2 YSYEKL.

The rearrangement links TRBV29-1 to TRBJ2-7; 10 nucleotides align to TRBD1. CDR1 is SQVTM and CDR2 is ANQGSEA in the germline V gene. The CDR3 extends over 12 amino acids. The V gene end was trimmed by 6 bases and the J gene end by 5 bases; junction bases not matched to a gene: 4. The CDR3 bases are TGCAGCGTGACAGGGGGCTCAGACGAGCAGTACTTC. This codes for CSVTGGSDEQYF.

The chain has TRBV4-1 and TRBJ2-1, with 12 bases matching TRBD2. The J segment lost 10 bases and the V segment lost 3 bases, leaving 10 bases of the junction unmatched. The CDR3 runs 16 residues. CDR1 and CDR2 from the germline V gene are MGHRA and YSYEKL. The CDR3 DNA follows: TGCGCCAGCAGCCACCTAGCGGGAGGGCCCTCTGGGGAGCAGTTCTTC. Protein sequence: CASSHLAGGPSGEQFF.

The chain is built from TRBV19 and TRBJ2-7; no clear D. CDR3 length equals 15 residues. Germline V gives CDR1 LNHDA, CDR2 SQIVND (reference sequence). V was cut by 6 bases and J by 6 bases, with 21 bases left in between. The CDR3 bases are TGTGCCAGTAGCCCAAATGAGGTATTCATCGGCGAGCAGTACTTC. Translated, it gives CASSPNEVFIGEQYF.

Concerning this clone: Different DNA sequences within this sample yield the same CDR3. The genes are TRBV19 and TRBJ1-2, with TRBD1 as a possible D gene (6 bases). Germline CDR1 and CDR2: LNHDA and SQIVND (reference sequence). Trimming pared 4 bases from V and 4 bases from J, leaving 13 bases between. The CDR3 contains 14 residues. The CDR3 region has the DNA TGTGCCAGTAGTACGGGGGACACCCTCTATGGCTACACCTTC. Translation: CASSTGDTLYGYTF.

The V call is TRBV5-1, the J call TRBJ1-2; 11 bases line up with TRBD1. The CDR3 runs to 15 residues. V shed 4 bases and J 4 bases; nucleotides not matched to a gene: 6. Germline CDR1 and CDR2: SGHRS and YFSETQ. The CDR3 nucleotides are TGCGCCAGCAGCCCAACCGGACAGGGGGCCTATGGCTACACCTTC. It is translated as CASSPTGQGAYGYTF.

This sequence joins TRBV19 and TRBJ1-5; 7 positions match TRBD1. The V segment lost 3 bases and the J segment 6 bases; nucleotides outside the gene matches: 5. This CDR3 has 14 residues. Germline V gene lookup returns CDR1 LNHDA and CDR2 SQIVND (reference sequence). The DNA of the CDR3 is TGTGCCAGTAGTATGGTAACAGGGGTTCAGCCCCAGCATTTT. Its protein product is CASSMVTGVQPQHF.

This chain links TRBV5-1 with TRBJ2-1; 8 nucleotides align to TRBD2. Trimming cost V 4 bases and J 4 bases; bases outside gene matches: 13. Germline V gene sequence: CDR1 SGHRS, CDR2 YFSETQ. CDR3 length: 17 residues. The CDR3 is CASSTGLSGSIYNEQFF. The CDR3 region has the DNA TGCGCCAGCAGCACGGGACTCAGCGGGAGTATATACAATGAGCAGTTCTTC.

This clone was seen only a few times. CDR3 loop: CASSLGGQGNTQYF. In nucleotides, the CDR3 is TGCGCCAGCAGCTTGGGAGGACAGGGAAATACGCAGTATTTT. This rearrangement joins TRBV5-1 to TRBJ2-3; 8 positions agree with TRBD1. Germline trimming cut 0 bases from V and 7 bases from J; bases unmatched to any gene: 4. The CDR3 runs to 14 residues. Germline V gene data show CDR1 as SGHRS and CDR2 as YFSETQ.

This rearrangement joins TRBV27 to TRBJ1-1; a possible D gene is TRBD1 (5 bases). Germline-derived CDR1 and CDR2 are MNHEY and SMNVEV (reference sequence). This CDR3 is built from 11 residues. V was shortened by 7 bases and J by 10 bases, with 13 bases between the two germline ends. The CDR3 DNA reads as TGTGCCAGCACGGGGGGGTACGGAGCTTTCTTT. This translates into CASTGGYGAFF.

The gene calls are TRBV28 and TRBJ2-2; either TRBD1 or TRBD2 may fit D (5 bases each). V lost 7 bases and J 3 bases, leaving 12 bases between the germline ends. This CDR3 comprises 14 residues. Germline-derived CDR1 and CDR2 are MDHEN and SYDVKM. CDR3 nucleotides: TGTGCCAGCAAATCCGGGACCTACACCGGGGAGCTGTTTTTT. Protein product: CASKSGTYTGELFF.

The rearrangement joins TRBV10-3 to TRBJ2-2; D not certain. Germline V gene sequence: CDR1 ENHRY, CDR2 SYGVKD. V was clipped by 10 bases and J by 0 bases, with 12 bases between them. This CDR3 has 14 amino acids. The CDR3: CATQGIANTGELFF. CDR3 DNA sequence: TGTGCCACCCAAGGAATAGCGAACACCGGGGAGCTGTTTTTT.

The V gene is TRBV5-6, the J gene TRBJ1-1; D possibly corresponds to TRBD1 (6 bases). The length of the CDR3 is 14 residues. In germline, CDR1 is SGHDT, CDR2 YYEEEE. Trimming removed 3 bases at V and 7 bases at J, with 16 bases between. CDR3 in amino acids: CASSSYGQTFEAFF. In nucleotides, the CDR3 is TGTGCCAGCAGCTCCTATGGACAGACTTTTGAAGCTTTCTTT.

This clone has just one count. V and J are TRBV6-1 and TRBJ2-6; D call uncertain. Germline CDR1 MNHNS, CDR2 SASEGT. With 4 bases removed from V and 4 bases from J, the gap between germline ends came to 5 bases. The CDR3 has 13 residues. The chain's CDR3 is CASSGSGANVLTF. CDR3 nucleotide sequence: TGTGCCAGCAGTGGGTCCGGGGCCAACGTCCTGACTTTC.

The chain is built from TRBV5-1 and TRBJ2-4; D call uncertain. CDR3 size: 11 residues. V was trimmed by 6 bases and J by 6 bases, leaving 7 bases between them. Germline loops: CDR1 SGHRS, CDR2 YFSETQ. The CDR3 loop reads CASTDGNIQYF. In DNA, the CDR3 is TGCGCCAGCACGGACGGAAACATTCAGTACTTC.

CDR3 bases: TGCGCCAGCAGCCCTATACCCAACCCCTTAGCGGGAGGTGGGACAGATACGCAGTATTTT. It yields the protein CASSPIPNPLAGGGTDTQYF. The genes are TRBV4-1 and TRBJ2-3, with 10 bases matching TRBD2. The CDR3 totals 20 residues. The V gene's germline CDR1 is MGHRA and CDR2 YSYEKL. The trim removed 4 bases at V and 3 bases at J, leaving 19 bases unmatched.

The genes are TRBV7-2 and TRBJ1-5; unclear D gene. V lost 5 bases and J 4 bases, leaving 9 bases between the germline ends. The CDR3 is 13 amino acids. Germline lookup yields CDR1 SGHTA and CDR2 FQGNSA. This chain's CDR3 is CASSVRLNQPQHF. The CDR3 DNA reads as TGTGCCAGCAGCGTCAGGTTGAATCAGCCCCAGCATTTT.

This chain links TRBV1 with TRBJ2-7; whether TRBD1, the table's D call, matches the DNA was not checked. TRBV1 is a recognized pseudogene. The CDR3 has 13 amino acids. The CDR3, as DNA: TGCACCAGCAGATTGGGGGCATTTGGGGAGCAGTACTTC. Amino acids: CTSRLGAFGEQYF.

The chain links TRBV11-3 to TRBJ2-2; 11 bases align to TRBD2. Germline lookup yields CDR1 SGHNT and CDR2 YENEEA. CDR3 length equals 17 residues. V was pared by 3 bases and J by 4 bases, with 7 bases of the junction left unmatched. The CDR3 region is CASSLSSGRIGTGELFF. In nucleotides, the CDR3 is TGTGCCAGCAGCTTGTCTAGCGGGAGGATTGGCACCGGGGAGCTGTTTTTT. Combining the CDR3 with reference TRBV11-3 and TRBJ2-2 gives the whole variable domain EAGVVQSPRYKIIEKKQPVAFWCNPISGHNTLYWYLQNLGQGPELLIRYENEEAVDDSQLPKDRFSAERLKGVDSTLKIQPAELGDSAVYLCASSLSSGRIGTGELFFGEGSRLTVL.

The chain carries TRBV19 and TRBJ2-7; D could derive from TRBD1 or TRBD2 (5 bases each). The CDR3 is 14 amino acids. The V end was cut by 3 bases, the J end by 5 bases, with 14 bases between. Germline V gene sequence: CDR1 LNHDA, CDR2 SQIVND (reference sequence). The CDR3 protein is CASSIGTAANEQYF. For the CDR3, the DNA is TGTGCCAGTAGTATCGGGACGGCCGCCAACGAGCAGTACTTC.

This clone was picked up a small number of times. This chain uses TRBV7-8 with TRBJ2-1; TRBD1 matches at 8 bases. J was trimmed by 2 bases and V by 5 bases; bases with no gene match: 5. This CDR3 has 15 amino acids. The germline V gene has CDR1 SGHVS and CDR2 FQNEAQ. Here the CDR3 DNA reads TGTGCCAGCAGCATCAGACAGGGGCCCTACAATGAGCAGTTCTTC. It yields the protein CASSIRQGPYNEQFF.